These 16 T cell receptor beta chains were all obtained from the same sample, sequenced in a study of molecular identifiers for immune sequencing clone quantification. TCRdb processed the PCR reads anew with MiXCR; each CDR3 protein has one entry. This table holds about 630,000 distinct CDR3 sequences, roughly 23% found once. The sequencing sample was made of naive CD8+ T cells from blood, with Jurkat cell RNA spiked in. As for subset: FACS-sorted CD8+CD4-CCR7+CD45RA+ naive T cells. The receptors originated from a human donor in good health. Some libraries in this study had Jurkat cell RNA spiked in.

The sample holds many counts of this clonotype. The chain is built from TRBV12-3 or TRBV12-4 and TRBJ2-5; no reliable D call. This CDR3 comprises 12 residues. Trimming left V 6 bases short and J 1 base short, with 6 bases between. In DNA form, the CDR3 reads TGTGCCAGCAGCCACCCCCAAGAGACCCAGTACTTC. This translates into CASSHPQETQYF.

The V call is TRBV27, the J call TRBJ2-3; possibly TRBD1 or TRBD2 for D (5 bases each). Trimming shortened V by 3 bases and J by 2 bases, and 12 bases separated the two germline ends. Per germline, CDR1 MNHEY and CDR2 SMNVEV (reference sequence). The CDR3 totals 15 residues. The CDR3 nucleotides read TGTGCCAGCAGTTTGGGGGAATCGTCCACAGATACGCAGTATTTT. This codes for CASSLGESSTDTQYF.

This clonotype has a count of ten or more. The gene calls are TRBV29-1 and TRBJ2-3; D is possibly TRBD2 (6 bases). V was shortened by 7 bases and J by 2 bases, with 13 bases between the two germline ends. The CDR3 extends over 13 amino acids. CDR1 SQVTM and CDR2 ANQGSEA come from the germline V gene. Here the CDR3 DNA reads TGCAGCGCGCGGGACGGCATCACAGATACGCAGTATTTT. The encoded protein is CSARDGITDTQYF.

This clonotype has a handful of counts. The chain is built from TRBV4-3 and TRBJ2-5; the D call may be TRBD1 or TRBD2 (6 bases each). The CDR3 runs to 15 residues. Germline CDR1 and CDR2: LGHNA and YSLEER. The V end lost 3 bases, the J end lost 4 bases, and 15 bases lay between the germline ends. The CDR3 coding sequence is TGCGCCAGCAGCCAGACCAGGGGAGGAGGAGAGACCCAGTACTTC. It specifies CASSQTRGGGETQYF.

As to this clonotype: The CDR3 end shows no conserved phenylalanine or tryptophan, and so a read error is likely. This chain links TRBV29-1 with TRBJ2-7; 7 positions match TRBD2. The germline CDR1 and CDR2 sequences are SQVTM and ANQGSEA. The CDR3 is 15 amino acids. V trimming: 2 bases; J trimming: 2 bases; junction bases outside the gene matches: 9. The DNA for the CDR3 is TGCAGCGTTGAATTGGGGGGGGTTAGGGCCTACGAGCAGTACTCC. Residues: CSVELGGVRAYEQYS.

This clonotype was picked up a small number of times. This chain uses TRBV7-3 with TRBJ2-7; 7 bases match TRBD1. The CDR3 spans 17 residues. Germline lookup yields CDR1 SGHTA and CDR2 FQGTGA. Trimming took 2 bases from V and 2 from J; bases not matched to a gene: 12. Here the CDR3 DNA reads TGTGCCAGCAGCTTATTCGGCCAGGGGGACCCCGCCTACGAGCAGTACTTC. Protein product: CASSLFGQGDPAYEQYF.

With respect to this clonotype: Mismatch with germline at one junction end may stem from a read error. The rearrangement links TRBV4-2 to TRBJ2-7; 9 bases are shared with TRBD2. Per germline, CDR1 LGHNA and CDR2 YNFKEQ. This CDR3 is 16 amino acids long. CDR3 bases: TGTGCCAGCAGCCAAGATCGAATAGCGGGGGCGTACGAGCAGCACTTC. Translating gives CASSQDRIAGAYEQHF.

This clonotype came up many times. The chain is built from TRBV28 and TRBJ1-1; no clear D gene. V was pared by 3 bases and J by 1 base, with 6 bases between. CDR3 size: 13 residues. Germline assignment: CDR1 MDHEN and CDR2 SYDVKM. As DNA, the CDR3 is TGTGCCAGCAGTTTCAGATCGAACACTGAAGCTTTCTTT. The encoded protein is CASSFRSNTEAFF.

Ten or more counts support this clonotype. J is TRBJ2-5 and V is TRBV28, with D perhaps matching TRBD1 (6 bases). Trimming removed 2 bases from V and 0 bases from J, with 13 bases in between. The length of the CDR3 is 16 residues. In germline, CDR1 is MDHEN, CDR2 SYDVKM. CDR3 in amino acids: CASSLGWGQDQETQYF. DNA of the CDR3: TGTGCCAGCAGTTTAGGTTGGGGGCAGGACCAAGAGACCCAGTACTTC.

Many counts were recorded for this clonotype. The chain links TRBV4-1 to TRBJ1-4; TRBD1 agrees at 7 bases. V lost 2 bases to trimming and J lost 5 bases; unmatched junction nucleotides: 8. Per germline, CDR1 MGHRA and CDR2 YSYEKL. CDR3 length: 16 residues. CDR3 in DNA: TGCGCCAGCAGCCAACTAAGCAGGGGGTTAAATGAAAAACTGTTTTTT. Amino acids: CASSQLSRGLNEKLFF.

This clonotype was detected many times. The chain joins TRBV7-9 to TRBJ2-3, with 8 bases matching TRBD2. Germline V lookup: CDR1 SEHNR, CDR2 FQNEAQ (reference sequence). J gave up 4 bases and V 0 bases, and 9 bases lay outside the gene matches. This CDR3 contains 17 residues. The CDR3 nucleotides are TGTGCCAGCAGCTTAGCCGCGTTTAGCGGGGTTCCAGATACGCAGTATTTT. This gives the protein CASSLAAFSGVPDTQYF.

The V gene is TRBV4-1, the J gene TRBJ2-5; 7 positions match TRBD2. Per the germline V gene, CDR1 is MGHRA and CDR2 is YSYEKL. V was pared by 0 bases and J by 4 bases, with 5 bases of the junction left unmatched. CDR3 length equals 15 residues. CDR3 protein: CASSQEGREGETQYF. In DNA form, the CDR3 reads TGCGCCAGCAGCCAAGAAGGCAGGGAGGGAGAGACCCAGTACTTC.

To note about this clonotype: This sequence may be a read error, since a much larger clone differs from it by one base. The V call is TRBV2, the J call TRBJ1-5; D is uncertain. The CDR3 has 13 amino acids. V was shortened by 8 bases and J by 3 bases, with 11 bases between the two germline ends. Germline loops: CDR1 SNHLY, CDR2 FYNNEI. This chain's CDR3 is CASWELNNQPQHF. The CDR3 region has the DNA TGTGCCAGCTGGGAGTTAAACAATCAGCCCCAGCATTTT.

This clonotype has more than one count but fewer than ten. One end of the junction fails to match germline, which may point to a read error. The chain recombines TRBV7-6 with TRBJ2-5; 7 positions match TRBD2. The CDR3 length is 15 residues. From germline, CDR1 is SGHVS and CDR2 FNYEAQ. CDR3 sequence reads: CASSLFAGDQEAQYF. The CDR3 nucleotides read TGTGCCAGCAGCTTATTTGCGGGGGACCAAGAGGCCCAGTACTTC.

A word on this clonotype: The junction departs from germline at one end; a sequencing error may be responsible. The rearrangement joins TRBV2 to TRBJ1-4; D is unresolved. The CDR3 length is 13 residues. Germline CDR1 and CDR2: SNHLY and FYNNEI. The CDR3 nucleotides read TGTGCCAGCCAGAATACCCCCAATGATAAACTGTTTTTT. Protein sequence: CASQNTPNDKLFF.

The genes are TRBV3-2 and TRBJ1-5. TRBV3-2 is termed a pseudogene. CDR3 length equals 16 residues. CDR3 in amino acids: CASSQGEKWGNQPQHF. CDR3 coding DNA: TGTGCCAGCAGCCAAGGCGAAAAGTGGGGCAATCAGCCCCAGCATTTT.